This is a list of T cell receptor beta chains from one sample in a study of T cells after yellow fever vaccination. TCRdb re-analysed the 5' RACE reads in MiXCR, keeping a single row per CDR3 protein. The sample lists 75,000 to 100,000 distinct CDR3 sequences, roughly 8.2% occurring once. The sequenced sample was CD8+ T cells not binding an NS4B(214-222) dextramer, sorted from PBMCs, obtained roughly 15 days after the first yellow fever vaccination. The source is a young man who received the YFV17D yellow fever vaccine. The CDR3 runs from the conserved cysteine through the conserved F or W. A D gene is named only where the DNA matches it firmly. The size field is filled for only some rows; it gives once, few, many or a size class.

V gene,D gene,clone size,J gene,CDR3 DNA,CDR3 protein
TRBV4-2,NA,NA,TRBJ2-1,TGTGCCAGCAGCCAAGAAGGGATTGAGCAGTTCTTC,CASSQEGIEQFF
TRBV29-1,NA,few,TRBJ2-7,TGCAGCGTTGAAGAGGGTTGGGGGAACTACGAGCAGTACTTC,CSVEEGWGNYEQYF
TRBV2,TRBD2,few,TRBJ2-2,TGTGCCAGCAGTAGATTTCCTCGACTAGCGGGGGGGTTAAACACCGGGGAGCTGTTTTTT,CASSRFPRLAGGLNTGELFF
TRBV15,TRBD2,NA,TRBJ2-5,TGTGCCACCAGCAGAGATGGCGGGACGGGGGGGCCCGGAGAGACCCAGTACTTC,CATSRDGGTGGPGETQYF
TRBV11-2,NA,NA,TRBJ1-2,TGTGCCAGCGGCCCAGGGACGGACTATGGCTACACCTTC,CASGPGTDYGYTF
TRBV28,NA,few,TRBJ1-3,TGTGCCAGCAGTTTATTCGAGGGCTCTGGAAACACCATATATTTT,CASSLFEGSGNTIYF
TRBV4-3,TRBD2,few,TRBJ2-5,TGCGCCAGCAGCCAAGAAGTTAGCGGGGGGGGCGAGGAGACCCAGTACTTC,CASSQEVSGGGEETQYF
TRBV27,NA,few,TRBJ2-7,TGTGCCAGCAGTTTTTCAGGGGGGTCGTTATACGAGCAGTACTTC,CASSFSGGSLYEQYF
TRBV5-1,NA,few,TRBJ2-5,TGCGCCAGCAGCTTGTACCAGGAGGCCCAGTACTTC,CASSLYQEAQYF
TRBV3-1,NA,NA,TRBJ1-1,TGTGCCAGCACTGTAGCGAATACTGAAGCTTTCTTT,CASTVANTEAFF
TRBV5-5,NA,NA,TRBJ2-3,TGTGCCAGCAGCTTGTTGGGCGGGGGCCCAGATACGCAGTATTTT,CASSLLGGGPDTQYF
TRBV19,TRBD2,few,TRBJ2-1,TGTGCCAGTAGTACCACCGGGACTAAGTTTGGGAATGAGCAGTTCTTC,CASSTTGTKFGNEQFF
TRBV20-1,NA,NA,TRBJ1-1,TGCAGTGCTCTACAGGGAACTGAAGCTTTCTTT,CSALQGTEAFF
TRBV27,NA,few,TRBJ2-5,TGTGCCAGCACTGGTCTAGAGACCCAGTACTTC,CASTGLETQYF
TRBV27,TRBD2,few,TRBJ2-1,TGTGCCAGCAGTTTACTTCTAGCGGGGGGCGTCAATGAGCAGTTCTTC,CASSLLLAGGVNEQFF
TRBV12-2,NA,NA,TRBJ1-5,TGTGCAAGTCGCTCCCGGGGGGGGTTTTATAGCAAGCAGCCCCAGCATTTT,CASRSRGGFYSKQPQHF
TRBV9,NA,few,TRBJ1-6,TGTGCCAGCAGCGTAGGAGGGGGGCATTCACCCCTCCACTTT,CASSVGGGHSPLHF
TRBV15,TRBD2,large,TRBJ2-2,TGTGCCACCAGCAGAGATACGGGGGGGCCCGGGGAGCTGTTTTTT,CATSRDTGGPGELFF
TRBV12-3/TRBV12-4,TRBD1,NA,TRBJ1-5,TGTGCCAGCAGTGACAGGGCTTTACTCTTCTCCGATCAGCCCCAGCATTTT,CASSDRALLFSDQPQHF
TRBV11-2,NA,NA,TRBJ1-1,TGTGCCAGCGGGGAAGGGGACACTGAAGCTTTCTTT,CASGEGDTEAFF
TRBV10-3,NA,few,TRBJ1-2,TGTGCCATCAGGGAAGACAACCAAGGAGATGGCTACACCTTC,CAIREDNQGDGYTF
TRBV29-1,NA,few,TRBJ2-3,TGCAGCGTTGGGGGGGGGCCTACCACAGATACGCAGTATTTT,CSVGGGPTTDTQYF
TRBV7-9,NA,NA,TRBJ1-2,TGTGCCAGCAGCCTATCCATGGCTACCTCATATGGCTACACCTTC,CASSLSMATSYGYTF
TRBV7-9,NA,NA,TRBJ2-7,TGTGCCAGCAGCCCCGACATCTACGAGCAGTACTTC,CASSPDIYEQYF